The 5 T cell receptor beta chains presented below share a single source sample, sequenced in a study of blood T cell repertoires in COVID-19. Generated by immunoSEQ multiplex PCR, the TCRdb table keeps only in-frame clones and is missing some. In the table there are roughly 160,000 clones, around 74% of which are singletons. The sequenced sample was peripheral blood. These receptors were taken from an elderly woman with acute or convalescent COVID-19.

This chain joins TRBV7-6 and TRBJ1-2, with TRBD1 as a possible D gene (5 bases). This CDR3 has 11 amino acids. Trimming took off 3 bases at V and 8 bases at J, with 7 bases between the two ends. CDR1 and CDR2 from the germline V gene are SGHVS and FNYEAQ. CDR3 protein: CASSLRGGYTF. DNA for the CDR3: TGTGCCAGCAGCTTGCGGGGCGGCTACACCTTC. The full variable domain, its missing parts supplied by reference TRBV7-6 and TRBJ1-2, is GAGVSQSPRYKVTKRGQDVALRCDPISGHVSLYWYRQALGQGPEFLTYFNYEAQQDKSGLPNDRFSAERPEGSISTLTIQRTEQRDSAMYRCASSLRGGYTFGSGTRLTVV.

This clone was detected only once. This chain connects TRBV5-4 to TRBJ1-1, with D tentatively TRBD1 (6 bases). V lost 4 bases and J 0 bases, leaving 19 bases between the germline ends. Per germline, CDR1 SGHNT and CDR2 YYREEE (reference sequence). The CDR3 runs to 17 residues. CDR3 nucleotides: TGTGCCAGCAGCCCCAGGGGAGGGCCAAAGATGAACACTGAAGCTTTCTTT. This sequence encodes CASSPRGGPKMNTEAFF.

The chain is built from TRBV11-3 and TRBJ1-1, with D unresolved. Germline V gene lookup returns CDR1 SGHNT and CDR2 YENEEA. With 0 bases removed from V and 1 base from J, the gap between germline ends came to 9 bases. CDR3 size: 15 residues. CDR3 sequence: CASSLDSTSNTEAFF. CDR3 DNA: TGTGCCAGCAGCTTAGATAGCACCTCGAACACTGAAGCTTTCTTT.

The V and J genes are TRBV4-3 and TRBJ2-7; TRBD2 matches 7 bases. The V and J ends lost 1 base and 4 bases, in that order; junction bases with no gene match: 7. The CDR3 consists of 15 residues. Looked up from germline, CDR1 is LGHNA and CDR2 is YSLEER. The CDR3 is CASSQVRESYYEQYF. Here the CDR3 DNA reads TGCGCCAGCAGCCAAGTGCGGGAGAGTTATTACGAGCAGTACTTC.

The J gene is TRBJ2-5, the V gene TRBV12-5; 10 bases line up with TRBD1. The CDR3 totals 18 residues. CDR1 and CDR2 from the germline V gene are LGHNT and FRNRAP. V trimming: 0 bases; J trimming: 3 bases; junction bases outside the gene matches: 10. CDR3 sequence: CASGLVRVPGTGEETQYF. The CDR3 nucleotides are TGTGCTAGTGGTTTGGTTAGGGTTCCGGGGACAGGGGAAGAGACCCAGTACTTC. Filled out from reference TRBV12-5 and TRBJ2-5, the complete variable domain reads DARVTQTPRHKVTEMGQEVTMRCQPILGHNTVFWYRQTMMQGLELLAYFRNRAPLDDSGMPKDRFSAEMPDATLATLKIQPSEPRDSAVYFCASGLVRVPGTGEETQYFGPGTRLLVL.